These T cell receptor beta chains were read from a single sample in a study of cytomegalovirus exposure and HLA in healthy donors. TCRdb's table, derived via immunoSEQ multiplex PCR, lists solely in-frame clones and lacks some. The sample has around 90,000 clones; roughly 63% are singletons. Material: PBMCs. The receptors derive from a boy under 18 in good health and CMV-seropositive. CDR3s include the opening cysteine and the closing phenylalanine or tryptophan. The D gene is left open where the match is weak. Clone size is stated in some rows and not others, as once, few, many or a class when expanded.

d_call,j_call,clone_size,v_call,cdr3_nt,cdr3_aa
NA,TRBJ1-5,NA,TRBV12-5,TGTGCTAGTGGTTTGGTACTGGGGGGGCGAGGCAATCAGCCCCAGCATTTT,CASGLVLGGRGNQPQHF
NA,TRBJ1-2,NA,TRBV7-2,TGTGCTGGGGGGATTAACTATGGCTACACCTTC,CAGGINYGYTF
NA,TRBJ2-7,NA,TRBV6-6,TGTGCCAGCAGAGGACGAGGGAGACTCTACGAGCAGTACTTC,CASRGRGRLYEQYF
NA,TRBJ1-1,NA,TRBV15,TGTGCCACCAGGCCTAGGCAGTCCCCAAACACTGAAGCTTTCTTT,CATRPRQSPNTEAFF
TRBD1,TRBJ1-2,NA,TRBV6-1,TGTGCCAGCAGTGTTGGCGGGACAGTCTATGGCTACACCTTC,CASSVGGTVYGYTF
TRBD1,TRBJ1-1,NA,TRBV7-4,TGTGCCAGCAGCCCCGGACAGGCGTATTCGAACACTGAAGCTTTCTTT,CASSPGQAYSNTEAFF
NA,TRBJ2-6,once,TRBV7-8,TGTGCCAGCAGCGCGACAGGAGGAACTCTGATGGGGGCCAACGTCCTGACTTTC,CASSATGGTLMGANVLTF
NA,TRBJ1-2,NA,TRBV19,TGTGCCAGTAGTCCGAGGACAGTTCTTAACTATGGCTACACCTTC,CASSPRTVLNYGYTF
TRBD1,TRBJ2-1,NA,TRBV18,TGTGCCAGCTCACCAGGGACAGGGGGTCTTGTTAATGAGCAGTTCTTC,CASSPGTGGLVNEQFF
NA,TRBJ1-2,NA,TRBV19,TGTGCCAGTAGCCATGTAAGGGACTCTCGATCTAACTATGGCTACACCTTC,CASSHVRDSRSNYGYTF
NA,TRBJ2-7,once,TRBV2,TGTGCCAGCAGTGAAGACCAGGGCTCCTACGAGCAGTACTTC,CASSEDQGSYEQYF
NA,TRBJ1-4,few,TRBV27,TGTGCCAGCAGTCCCTCGGGTTCCCTGAATGAAAAACTGTTTTTT,CASSPSGSLNEKLFF
TRBD1,TRBJ2-1,NA,TRBV5-1,TGCGCCAGCAGCCCCGAGACAGGGGTGTGGAATGAGCAGTTCTTC,CASSPETGVWNEQFF
NA,TRBJ1-1,NA,TRBV13,TGTGCCAGCAGCGCTACGGACACGAACACTGAAGCTTTCTTT,CASSATDTNTEAFF
NA,TRBJ2-7,NA,TRBV5-1,TGCGCCAGCACCCCAGGGCAGGGGAACGAGCAGTACTTC,CASTPGQGNEQYF
NA,TRBJ1-2,NA,TRBV15,TGTGCCACCAGCAGAGATACACAGAACTATGGCTACACCTTC,CATSRDTQNYGYTF
TRBD1,TRBJ1-1,NA,TRBV9,TGTGCCAGCAGCGGGACAGGGATTGGGACTGAAGCTTTCTTT,CASSGTGIGTEAFF
NA,TRBJ1-4,NA,TRBV2,TGTGCCAGCAGCAGGACAGACGAAGACGTTCGGAGTGAAAAACTGTTTTTT,CASSRTDEDVRSEKLFF
NA,TRBJ1-2,NA,TRBV25-1,TGTGCCAGCAGTGAATATAGCTACACCTTC,CASSEYSYTF
NA,TRBJ1-1,once,TRBV29-1,TGCAGCTCGTGGGCGGGACTCACGGGCACTGAAGCTTTCTTT,CSSWAGLTGTEAFF
TRBD1,TRBJ2-1,few,TRBV7-8,TGTGCCAGCAGCTTAACCGTTCGGACAGGGGGATCCTACAATGAGCAGTTCTTC,CASSLTVRTGGSYNEQFF
NA,TRBJ2-1,NA,TRBV7-8,TGTGCCAGCAGCTACTCTTCTGAGCAGTTCTTC,CASSYSSEQFF
NA,TRBJ2-5,few,TRBV2,TGTGCCAGCACTAAACGGGAGACCCAGTACTTC,CASTKRETQYF
NA,TRBJ1-1,NA,TRBV5-1,TGCGCCAGCAGCGTCACAGGGATGATGAACACTGAAGCTTTCTTT,CASSVTGMMNTEAFF
NA,TRBJ1-4,few,TRBV18,TGTGCCAGCTCGAGCAGCGCAACTAATGAAAAACTGTTTTTT,CASSSSATNEKLFF
NA,TRBJ1-1,NA,TRBV6-1,TGTGCCAGCAGACTGGGGGGATGGACTGAAGCTTTCTTT,CASRLGGWTEAFF
NA,TRBJ2-3,NA,TRBV6-1,TGTGCCAGCAGTGTACGGACAGCTGCAGATACGCAGTATTTT,CASSVRTAADTQYF
TRBD1,TRBJ1-1,NA,TRBV19,TGTGCCAGTAGTCTCTTACAGGGGAGTCACACTGAAGCTTTCTTT,CASSLLQGSHTEAFF
TRBD1,TRBJ1-4,NA,TRBV2,TGTGCCTCGATGGGGTCAGGGGGCGCGGAAAAACTGTTTTTT,CASMGSGGAEKLFF
NA,TRBJ1-2,NA,TRBV2,TGTGCCAGCAGTGCCGGGACTATGGTGTACACCTTC,CASSAGTMVYTF
NA,TRBJ1-5,NA,TRBV10-2,TGCGCCAGCAGTGAGTCGGGCGTCAATCAGCCCCAGCATTTT,CASSESGVNQPQHF
NA,TRBJ1-1,NA,TRBV30,TGTGCCTGGTTCCACCAGCGGGGCACTGAAGCTTTCTTT,CAWFHQRGTEAFF
TRBD2,TRBJ2-3,NA,TRBV5-1,TGCGCCAGCAGCTTGACGCCTCGCCTAGCGGGACTGCACACAGATACGCAGTATTTT,CASSLTPRLAGLHTDTQYF
NA,TRBJ1-4,once,TRBV20-1,TGCAGTGCCACTGCAGTGGAAACGGGAACTTTT,CSATAVETGTF
NA,TRBJ2-7,NA,TRBV14,TGTGCCAGCAGCCGCCTGGGCGGGACCCTCTCGTACGAGCAGTACTTC,CASSRLGGTLSYEQYF
NA,TRBJ1-1,NA,TRBV5-4,TGTGCCAGCAGCCGAATGGACAGTGGGGCTTTCTTT,CASSRMDSGAFF
TRBD1,TRBJ2-3,NA,TRBV6-5,TGTGCCAGCAGGGACAGGGAAATAGATACGCAGTATTTT,CASRDREIDTQYF
TRBD2,TRBJ2-1,NA,TRBV10-3,TGTGCCATCAGCTCACACACTAGCGGCCAATACAATGAGCAGTTCTTC,CAISSHTSGQYNEQFF
TRBD1,TRBJ2-1,NA,TRBV7-9,TGTGCCAGCAGCTTTCTTCGGGACAGGGTCAATGAGCAGTTCTTC,CASSFLRDRVNEQFF
NA,TRBJ1-2,NA,TRBV6-5,TGTGCCAGCAGACCCACCCTACTTGGTGGCTACACCTTC,CASRPTLLGGYTF
NA,TRBJ2-2,NA,TRBV30,TGTGCCTGGAGTGTTGCGCTAGCGAACTCCGGGGAGCTGTTTTTT,CAWSVALANSGELFF
NA,TRBJ2-1,NA,TRBV30,TGTGCCTGGATAGCGTATTCCTACAATGAGCAGTTCTTC,CAWIAYSYNEQFF
TRBD1,TRBJ2-5,NA,TRBV7-9,TGTGCCAGCAGCTTAGAAGGGACAGGCCAAGAGACCCAGTACTTC,CASSLEGTGQETQYF
TRBD2,TRBJ2-7,few,TRBV19,TGTGCCAGTAGGTTGTCCGGGACTAGCGGGAGTTTTTACGAGCAGTACTTC,CASRLSGTSGSFYEQYF
TRBD2,TRBJ2-1,few,TRBV13,TGTGCCAGCAGCTTAGGTGGCGCGGGGGGCTACAATGAGCAGTTCTTC,CASSLGGAGGYNEQFF
NA,TRBJ1-2,NA,TRBV29-1,TGCAGCGTTGAAGATCCGGGACAACCTAACTATGGCTACACCTTC,CSVEDPGQPNYGYTF
TRBD2,TRBJ2-2,NA,TRBV9,TGTGCCAGCAGCGGGCCGTTAGAGCGGGAATTCACCGGGGAGCTGTTTTTT,CASSGPLEREFTGELFF
NA,TRBJ1-1,NA,TRBV2,TGTGCCAGCTGGGCAACTGAAGCTTTCTTT,CASWATEAFF
TRBD2,TRBJ2-1,NA,TRBV5-4,TGTGCCAGCAGCTCGGCCGGGACTAGCGGGTCCAATGAGCAGTTCTTC,CASSSAGTSGSNEQFF
NA,TRBJ2-2,NA,TRBV21-1,TGTGCCAGCAGCCGGGGGACAGGGGGAGGCGGGGAGCTGTTTTTT,CASSRGTGGGGELFF
TRBD2,TRBJ2-2,once,TRBV7-2,TGTGCCAGCGCTAGCGGGAAGAACACCGGGGAGCTGTTTTTT,CASASGKNTGELFF
NA,TRBJ2-5,NA,TRBV6-1,TGTGCCAGCAGGCCAACAGGGGGGGTCGAGACCCAGTACTTC,CASRPTGGVETQYF